This T cell receptor (beta chain) is drawn from a study of beta chain features in type 1 diabetes. This clone occurred a few times. This CDR3 contains 14 residues. Germline V lookup: CDR1 LGHNA, CDR2 YNFKEQ. V shed 9 bases, J shed 6 bases, and the junction held 9 bases outside the gene matches. The investigators reverse transcribed all of the isolated RNA, so they sequenced expressed TCRB transcripts. The assay was immunoSEQ multiplex PCR, and TCRdb's table has in-frame clones only and misses some. The table lists 350,000 to 450,000 clones, about 16% of them singletons. What was sequenced was naive CD4+ T cells from blood. This receptor was obtained from a woman between 18 and 29 years old in good health. This chain connects TRBV4-2 to TRBJ2-1; 9 nucleotides line up with TRBD1. The CDR3 here is CASTDRGRINEQFF. The CDR3 coding sequence is TGTGCCAGTACGGACAGGGGTCGAATCAATGAGCAGTTCTTC.